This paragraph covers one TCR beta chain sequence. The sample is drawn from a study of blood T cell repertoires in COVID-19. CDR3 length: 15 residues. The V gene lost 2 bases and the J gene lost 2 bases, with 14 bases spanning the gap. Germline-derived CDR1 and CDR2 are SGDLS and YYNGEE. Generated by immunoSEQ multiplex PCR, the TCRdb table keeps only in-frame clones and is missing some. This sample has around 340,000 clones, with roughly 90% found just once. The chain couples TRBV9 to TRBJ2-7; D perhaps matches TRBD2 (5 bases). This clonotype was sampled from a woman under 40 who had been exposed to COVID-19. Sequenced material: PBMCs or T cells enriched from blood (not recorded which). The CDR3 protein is CASSVSTGTTYEQYF. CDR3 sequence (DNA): TGTGCCAGCAGCGTCTCCACGGGAACAACCTACGAGCAGTACTTC.